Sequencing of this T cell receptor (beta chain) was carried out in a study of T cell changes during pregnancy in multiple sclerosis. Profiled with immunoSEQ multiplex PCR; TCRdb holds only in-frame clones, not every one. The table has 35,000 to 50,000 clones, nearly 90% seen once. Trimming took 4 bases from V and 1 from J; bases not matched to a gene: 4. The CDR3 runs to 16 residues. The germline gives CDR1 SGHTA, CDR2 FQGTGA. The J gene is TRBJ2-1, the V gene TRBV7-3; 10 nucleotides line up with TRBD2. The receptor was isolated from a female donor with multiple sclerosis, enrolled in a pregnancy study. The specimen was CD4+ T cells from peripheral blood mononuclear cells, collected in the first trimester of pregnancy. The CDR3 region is CASSSLAGGSYNEQFF. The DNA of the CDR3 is TGTGCCAGCAGCTCCTTAGCGGGAGGTTCCTACAATGAGCAGTTCTTC.